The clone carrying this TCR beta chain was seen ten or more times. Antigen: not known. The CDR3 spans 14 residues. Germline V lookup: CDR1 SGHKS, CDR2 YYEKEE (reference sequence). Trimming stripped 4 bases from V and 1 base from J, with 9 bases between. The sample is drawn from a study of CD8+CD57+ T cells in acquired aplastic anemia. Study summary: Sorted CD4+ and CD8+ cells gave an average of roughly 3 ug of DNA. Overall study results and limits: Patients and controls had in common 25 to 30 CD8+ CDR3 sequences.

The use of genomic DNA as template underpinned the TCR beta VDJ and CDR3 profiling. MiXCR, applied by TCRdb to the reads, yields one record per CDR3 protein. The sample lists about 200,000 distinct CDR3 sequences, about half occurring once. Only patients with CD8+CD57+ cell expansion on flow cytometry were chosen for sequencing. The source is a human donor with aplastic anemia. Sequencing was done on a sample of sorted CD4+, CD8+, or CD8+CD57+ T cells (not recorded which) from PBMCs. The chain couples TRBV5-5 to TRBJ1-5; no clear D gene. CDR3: CASSQGRSNQPQHF. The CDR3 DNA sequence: TGTGCCAGCAGCCAAGGACGGAGCAATCAGCCCCAGCATTTT.